The rows below give T cell receptor beta chains drawn from one sample of a study of shared clonotypes between healthy human individuals. Some clones are missing from TCRdb's copy, which holds only in-frame ones; the method was immunoSEQ multiplex PCR. The sample records about 600,000 clones, 95% to 96% being singletons. The specimen was naive CD8+ T cells sorted from blood. These receptors were obtained from a woman in her 30s in good health. Each CDR3 is given with its conserved first and last residue. The order of the fields is CDR3 DNA, CDR3 protein, D gene, J gene, V gene, clone size. D genes are given only for firm matches. Clone size, where shown, is once, few, many, or a class for clones that have expanded.

cdr3_nt: TGTGCCAGTACCCTTTGGGGGTATAGCAATCAGCCCCAGCATTTT
cdr3_aa: CASTLWGYSNQPQHF
d_call: -
j_call: TRBJ1-5
v_call: TRBV19
clone_size: -

cdr3_nt: TGTGCCATCAGTGCCGACAGGGACTCCTACGAGCAGTACTTC
cdr3_aa: CAISADRDSYEQYF
d_call: TRBD1
j_call: TRBJ2-7
v_call: TRBV10-3
clone_size: -

cdr3_nt: TGTGCCAGCTCACCACCAACCTCCTACGAGCAGTACTTC
cdr3_aa: CASSPPTSYEQYF
d_call: -
j_call: TRBJ2-7
v_call: TRBV18
clone_size: -

cdr3_nt: TGTGCCAGCAGTGATTGGGGAATGAACACTGAAGCTTTCTTT
cdr3_aa: CASSDWGMNTEAFF
d_call: -
j_call: TRBJ1-1
v_call: TRBV2
clone_size: -

cdr3_nt: TGTGCCAGCAGTGAAAGTTGGCTAGCGGAATCCTACAATGAGCAGTTCTTC
cdr3_aa: CASSESWLAESYNEQFF
d_call: TRBD2
j_call: TRBJ2-1
v_call: TRBV2
clone_size: -

cdr3_nt: TGTGCCAGCAGTGAACTGACTAGCACAGATACGCAGTATTTT
cdr3_aa: CASSELTSTDTQYF
d_call: -
j_call: TRBJ2-3
v_call: TRBV2
clone_size: -

cdr3_nt: TGTGCCAGCAGCGGTGGACAGGGTAGCAAGACCCAGTACTTC
cdr3_aa: CASSGGQGSKTQYF
d_call: TRBD1
j_call: TRBJ2-5
v_call: TRBV9
clone_size: -

cdr3_nt: TGTGCCAGCAGCACCGAGCGGGATTTTTACGAGCAGTACTTC
cdr3_aa: CASSTERDFYEQYF
d_call: TRBD2
j_call: TRBJ2-7
v_call: TRBV13
clone_size: -

cdr3_nt: TGTGCCAGCAGCTTAGTGTTCGAGACCGGGGAGCTGTTTTTT
cdr3_aa: CASSLVFETGELFF
d_call: -
j_call: TRBJ2-2
v_call: TRBV7-6
clone_size: -

cdr3_nt: TGTGCCAGCAGCGTAGCGGGCAGCGCGGCCTACGAGCAGTACTTC
cdr3_aa: CASSVAGSAAYEQYF
d_call: -
j_call: TRBJ2-7
v_call: TRBV9
clone_size: once

cdr3_nt: TGTGCCAGTAGGAATCCACTGGCGGGACAGCAATACTCATCCTATGGCTACACCTTC
cdr3_aa: CASRNPLAGQQYSSYGYTF
d_call: TRBD1
j_call: TRBJ1-2
v_call: TRBV19
clone_size: -

cdr3_nt: TGTGCCAGCAGCCCTGGGGGTGGCGAGCAGTACTTC
cdr3_aa: CASSPGGGEQYF
d_call: -
j_call: TRBJ2-7
v_call: TRBV6-5
clone_size: -

cdr3_nt: TGTGCCAGCTCGGGACAAAACTATGGCTACACCTTC
cdr3_aa: CASSGQNYGYTF
d_call: -
j_call: TRBJ1-2
v_call: TRBV27
clone_size: -

cdr3_nt: TGTGCCAGCAGCCGTGGTATAGGGGGCACAGATACGCAGTATTTT
cdr3_aa: CASSRGIGGTDTQYF
d_call: -
j_call: TRBJ2-3
v_call: TRBV11-2
clone_size: -

cdr3_nt: TGTGCCAGTAGTAGCGGGGAGGATTTTAATGAGCAGTTCTTC
cdr3_aa: CASSSGEDFNEQFF
d_call: -
j_call: TRBJ2-1
v_call: TRBV19
clone_size: -

cdr3_nt: TGTGCCAGTAGTAGTAGTGAGACTGCCGGTGGCACTGAAGCTTTCTTT
cdr3_aa: CASSSSETAGGTEAFF
d_call: -
j_call: TRBJ1-1
v_call: TRBV19
clone_size: -

cdr3_nt: TGCGCCAGCAGCCAAGCGGCGGGGATATACCACGAGCAGTACTTC
cdr3_aa: CASSQAAGIYHEQYF
d_call: -
j_call: TRBJ2-7
v_call: TRBV4-1
clone_size: -

cdr3_nt: TGTGCCAGCAGCTCCCGGGACAGGGGTTACGAGCAGTACTTC
cdr3_aa: CASSSRDRGYEQYF
d_call: TRBD1
j_call: TRBJ2-7
v_call: TRBV5-4
clone_size: -

cdr3_nt: TGTGCCAGCAGCGTAGAGGACGAGCAGTACTTC
cdr3_aa: CASSVEDEQYF
d_call: -
j_call: TRBJ2-7
v_call: TRBV7-9
clone_size: -

cdr3_nt: TGTGCCAGCAGCCAAGAAGAGACCCAGTACTTC
cdr3_aa: CASSQEETQYF
d_call: -
j_call: TRBJ2-5
v_call: TRBV14
clone_size: once

cdr3_nt: TGTGCCAGCAGTCCGGCCACCGGGGAGCTGTTTTTT
cdr3_aa: CASSPATGELFF
d_call: -
j_call: TRBJ2-2
v_call: TRBV27
clone_size: -

cdr3_nt: TGTGCCAGCGCGGTGTGGACGACCCAAGAGACCCAGTACTTC
cdr3_aa: CASAVWTTQETQYF
d_call: -
j_call: TRBJ2-5
v_call: TRBV28
clone_size: -

cdr3_nt: TGTGCCAGCAGCGTAACAGGGAACACTGAAGCTTTCTTT
cdr3_aa: CASSVTGNTEAFF
d_call: -
j_call: TRBJ1-1
v_call: TRBV28
clone_size: once

cdr3_nt: TGTGCCAGCAGTATTACAGGGAGCTACCACGAGCAGTACTTC
cdr3_aa: CASSITGSYHEQYF
d_call: -
j_call: TRBJ2-7
v_call: TRBV2
clone_size: -

cdr3_nt: TGTGCCAGCAGTTTGGTGAGGTTCTCTGGAAACACCATATATTTT
cdr3_aa: CASSLVRFSGNTIYF
d_call: -
j_call: TRBJ1-3
v_call: TRBV28
clone_size: -

cdr3_nt: TGTGCCAGCAGCTTACTGCCAGGAGACTACGAGCAGTACTTC
cdr3_aa: CASSLLPGDYEQYF
d_call: -
j_call: TRBJ2-7
v_call: TRBV7-9
clone_size: once

cdr3_nt: TGTGCCAGCAGCCCGACAGGGGGGCAGCCCCAGCATTTT
cdr3_aa: CASSPTGGQPQHF
d_call: TRBD1
j_call: TRBJ1-5
v_call: TRBV6-5
clone_size: -